These 21 T cell receptor beta chains were sequenced from one sample in a study of CXCR3-negative and CXCR3-positive naive CD8 T cells. All TRB cDNA libraries came from 5' RACE performed with UMI labels. Reprocessing the 5' RACE reads, TCRdb reports a single entry for every CDR3 protein and omits DNA. The sample table sets out 46,000 or so distinct CDR3 sequences. Input material: naive CXCR3- CD8+ T cells from blood. Subset specified: CD45RO-CCR7+CD27+CD95- naive CD8+ T cells lacking CXCR3 (TNR3-). Receptors were obtained from a human donor in good health. Some clones in this sample may be carry-over from other donors' samples.

The CDR3 spells CSARGRGYETQYF. The genes are TRBV29-1 and TRBJ2-5; there is no DNA to check the TCRdb D call of TRBD1. CDR1 is SQVTM and CDR2 is ANQGSEA in the germline V gene. The CDR3 is 13 amino acids.

V usage is TRBV6-2 or TRBV6-3 and J usage is TRBJ1-2; TCRdb's assignment of TRBD1 cannot be checked, as there is no DNA. The CDR3 is 13 amino acids. Germline CDR1 is MNHEY and CDR2 is SVGEGT. CDR3: CASSPRDNYGYTF.

The chain couples TRBV3-1 to TRBJ2-5; TCRdb's assignment of TRBD2 cannot be checked, as there is no DNA. Per the germline V gene, CDR1 is LGHDT and CDR2 is YNNKEL (reference sequence). The CDR3 loop spans 14 amino acids. The CDR3 here is CATRLAGGQETQYF.

The chain recombines TRBV7-6 with TRBJ2-1; the D call of TRBD2 rests on TCRdb alone, since no DNA is present to check it. The CDR3 extends over 15 amino acids. Germline CDR1 SGHVS, CDR2 FNYEAQ. CDR3 amino acids: CASSVTSGANNEQFF.

V is TRBV5-1 and J is TRBJ2-1; TCRdb's D call of TRBD1 is untestable without DNA. Germline V gene lookup returns CDR1 SGHRS and CDR2 YFSETQ. CDR3 length: 17 amino acids. CDR3 protein: CASSLDRGQSSYNEQFF.

V gene TRBV2 combines with J gene TRBJ1-2. CDR1 and CDR2 (germline): SNHLY, FYNNEI. There are 13 residues in the CDR3. CDR3 in amino acids: CASYSEAVYGYTF.

The genes are TRBV20-1 and TRBJ2-7; TCRdb lists TRBD2, though no DNA is available to test this call. From germline, CDR1 is DFQATT and CDR2 SNEGSKA (reference sequence). CDR3 length: 14 residues. The CDR3 spells CSARDRRESYEQYF.

Judged by frequency, this clonotype is medium-sized. The chain combines TRBV28 with TRBJ2-3; TCRdb selects TRBD1, and the lack of DNA leaves this call unchecked. This CDR3 is 14 amino acids long. CDR1 and CDR2 from the germline V gene are MDHEN and SYDVKM. The CDR3: CASSSDRSTDTQYF. Using reference TRBV28 and TRBJ2-3 for the parts outside the CDR3, the full variable domain is DVKVTQSSRYLVKRTGEKVFLECVQDMDHENMFWYRQDPGLGLRLIYFSYDVKMKEKGDIPEGYSVSREKKERFSLILESASTNQTSMYLCASSSDRSTDTQYFGPGTRLTVL.

The V gene is TRBV7-6, the J gene TRBJ2-2; without DNA, the TCRdb call of TRBD2 cannot be checked. The CDR3 consists of 17 residues. Germline values: CDR1 SGHVS, CDR2 FNYEAQ. CDR3 sequence: CASRSGLAGEGTGELFF.

The gene calls are TRBV6-4 and TRBJ2-1. The CDR3 sequence is 14 residues long. Germline V gene data show CDR1 as MRHNA and CDR2 as SNTAGT. CDR3 residues: CASSDSPSVNEQFF.

The V gene is TRBV28, the J gene TRBJ2-1; no DNA is available, so the TRBD2 call from TCRdb remains unchecked. The germline gives CDR1 MDHEN, CDR2 SYDVKM. The length of the CDR3 is 16 residues. The CDR3 region is CASSSPSGSSYNEQFF.

V and J are TRBV29-1 and TRBJ1-2; TCRdb outputs TRBD1, but without DNA this stays unchecked. CDR1 and CDR2 (germline): SQVTM, ANQGSEA. CDR3 length: 13 amino acids. CDR3: CSVGRRDGEGYTF.

This chain's CDR3 is CSVEDRRGFGYEQYF. The chain has TRBV29-1 and TRBJ2-7; without DNA, the TCRdb call of TRBD1 cannot be checked. The CDR3 covers 15 residues. The germline V gene has CDR1 SQVTM and CDR2 ANQGSEA.

The chain combines TRBV15 with TRBJ2-1; TCRdb picks TRBD1, but there is no DNA to check that call. Germline loops: CDR1 LNHNV, CDR2 YYDKDF (reference sequence). The CDR3 runs 15 residues. The CDR3 spells CATSSSPGNRNEQFF.

The chain is built from TRBV7-9 and TRBJ2-7; TCRdb outputs TRBD2, but without DNA this stays unchecked. This CDR3 is built from 13 residues. CDR1 is SEHNR and CDR2 is FQNEAQ in the germline V gene (reference sequence). CDR3 residues: CASSWTVAYEQYF.

CDR3: CASSKGWGVGTEAFF. This chain connects TRBV21-1 to TRBJ1-1; with no DNA, the TCRdb D assignment of TRBD1 cannot be verified. TRBV21-1 is assigned pseudogene status. The CDR3 is made up of 15 amino acids.

The rearrangement uses TRBV29-1 and TRBJ1-2. Looked up from germline, CDR1 is SQVTM and CDR2 is ANQGSEA. This CDR3 is 15 amino acids long. The chain's CDR3 is CSVERSKGRDYGYTF. The full variable domain, rest sourced from reference TRBV29-1 and TRBJ1-2, is SAVISQKPSRDICQRGTSLTIQCQVDSQVTMMFWYRQQPGQSLTLIATANQGSEATYESGFVIDKFPISRPNLTFSTLTVSNMSPEDSSIYLCSVERSKGRDYGYTFGSGTRLTVV.

The chain joins TRBV7-9 to TRBJ2-7; the D call from TCRdb, TRBD1, cannot be confirmed without DNA. There are 13 residues in the CDR3. Germline assignment: CDR1 SEHNR and CDR2 FQNEAQ (reference sequence). Here the CDR3 reads CASSLGASAEQYF.

The chain couples TRBV29-1 to TRBJ2-1. The length of the CDR3 is 11 residues. CDR1 and CDR2 (germline): SQVTM, ANQGSEA. The CDR3 reads CSVPHSNEQFF.

V usage is TRBV14 and J usage is TRBJ2-2; lacking DNA, the TRBD1 call made by TCRdb goes unchecked. CDR3 length equals 13 residues. The V gene's germline CDR1 is SGHDN and CDR2 FVKESK. CDR3 residues: CASSPTGPGELFF.

This chain uses TRBV11-1 with TRBJ2-5. The germline gives CDR1 SGHAT, CDR2 FQDESV (reference sequence). The CDR3 length is 12 residues. The CDR3 sequence: CASSGTQETQYF. The whole variable domain, filled in from reference TRBV11-1 and TRBJ2-5, reads EAEVAQSPRYKITEKSQAVAFWCDPISGHATLYWYRQILGQGPELLVQFQDESVVDDSQLPKDRFSAERLKGVDSTLKIQPAELGDSAMYLCASSGTQETQYFGPGTRLLVL.